These 10 T cell receptor beta chains came from one sample sequenced in a study of beta chain features in type 1 diabetes. Sequencing targeted expressed TCRB transcripts, as all isolated RNA had been reverse transcribed. Only in-frame clones appear in the TCRdb table, and some are missing; sequencing was by immunoSEQ multiplex PCR. This sample has more than 300,000 clones, with roughly 12% found just once. What was sequenced was naive CD4+ T cells from blood. These TCRs come from a man younger than 30 in good health.

J is TRBJ1-2 and V is TRBV5-1; D may be TRBD1 (6 bases). V was pared by 4 bases and J by 2 bases, with 9 bases between. The CDR3 extends over 13 amino acids. The V gene's germline CDR1 is SGHRS and CDR2 YFSETQ. This CDR3 reads CASSKDSNYGYTF. The CDR3 DNA sequence: TGCGCCAGCAGCAAGGACAGCAACTATGGCTACACCTTC.

A few counts support this clone. V usage is TRBV9 and J usage is TRBJ1-1; D is perhaps TRBD1 (5 bases). Per the germline V gene, CDR1 is SGDLS and CDR2 is YYNGEE. Trimming stripped 4 bases from V and 7 bases from J, with 11 bases between. CDR3 length equals 12 residues. Here the CDR3 reads CASSSYGGEAFF. In nucleotides, the CDR3 is TGTGCCAGCAGCTCATACGGGGGTGAAGCTTTCTTT.

This clone was detected a few times. The V call is TRBV30, the J call TRBJ1-3, with D uncertain. Deletions cut 4 bases from V and 2 bases from J, with 21 bases between. The CDR3 totals 17 residues. Germline lookup yields CDR1 GTSNPN and CDR2 SVGIG (reference sequence). The CDR3 region has the DNA TGTGCCTGGACTCCCGGCCCGTGGCGGAGCACTGGAAACACCATATATTTT. Translated: CAWTPGPWRSTGNTIYF.

The CDR3 region has the DNA TGTGCCTGGAGCGCCCACTATAAATCCTACGAGCAGTACTTC. Its translation is CAWSAHYKSYEQYF. V gene TRBV30 combines with J gene TRBJ2-7; D not resolved. This CDR3 region has 14 residues. Germline CDR1 and CDR2: GTSNPN and SVGIG (reference sequence). The V end lost 3 bases, the J end lost 1 base, and 13 bases lay between the germline ends.

This clone was picked up many times. The chain recombines TRBV29-1 with TRBJ2-3, with 7 positions matching TRBD2. CDR1 SQVTM and CDR2 ANQGSEA come from the germline V gene. The CDR3 consists of 13 residues. V shed 3 bases and J 9 bases; nucleotides not matched to a gene: 9. CDR3 residues: CSVDDWRERTQYF. CDR3 sequence (DNA): TGCAGCGTTGACGATTGGCGGGAGAGGACGCAGTATTTT.

This clone was detected only a few times. The chain carries TRBV5-4 and TRBJ2-3; D might be TRBD1 (6 bases). Germline assignment: CDR1 SGHNT and CDR2 YYREEE (reference sequence). CDR3 length: 15 residues. V was cut by 0 bases and J by 0 bases, with 8 bases left in between. The CDR3 reads CASSLDRDSTDTQYF. The CDR3 region has the DNA TGTGCCAGCAGCTTGGACAGGGATAGCACAGATACGCAGTATTTT.

This clone was seen more than once but under ten times. The chain couples TRBV11-3 to TRBJ1-1; D is uncertain. Germline CDR1 reads SGHNT; CDR2 reads YENEEA. Trimming cost V 3 bases and J 0 bases, with 5 bases left between them. The CDR3 is 13 amino acids. The CDR3 coding sequence is TGTGCCAGCAGCTTGGAGGTGAACACTGAAGCTTTCTTT. Protein sequence: CASSLEVNTEAFF.

This rearrangement joins TRBV18 to TRBJ2-7, with a possible D match to TRBD1 (6 bases). Trimming took 4 bases from V and 8 from J, leaving 12 bases between them. Looked up from germline, CDR1 is KGHSH and CDR2 is LQKENI. The CDR3 is 12 residues long. The CDR3 nucleotides read TGTGCCAGCTCACGGGACATCGGTAAGCAGTACTTC. Protein sequence: CASSRDIGKQYF.

This sequence joins TRBV5-6 and TRBJ2-7, with D possibly being TRBD1 (5 bases). Germline CDR1 SGHDT, CDR2 YYEEEE. Trimming stripped 3 bases from V and 2 bases from J, with 9 bases between. This CDR3 has 13 amino acids. The CDR3 sequence is CASSSRQTYEQYF. For the CDR3, the DNA is TGTGCCAGCAGCTCTCGACAGACCTACGAGCAGTACTTC.

This clone has more than one count but fewer than ten. The V call is TRBV28, the J call TRBJ2-7; 7 bases line up with TRBD2. Germline V gene data show CDR1 as MDHEN and CDR2 as SYDVKM. The CDR3 is made up of 16 amino acids. J gave up 3 bases and V 6 bases, and 14 bases lay outside the gene matches. The CDR3 region has the DNA TGTGCCAGCAGCCCTCGAATTGGGAGGGCCGTCTACGAGCAGTACTTC. Translating it yields CASSPRIGRAVYEQYF.